One TCR beta chain is described in this entry. Per the germline V gene, CDR1 is LNHDA and CDR2 is SQIVND (reference sequence). The CDR3 spans 14 residues. V lost 4 bases and J 0 bases, leaving 7 bases between the germline ends. Assay: immunoSEQ multiplex PCR; the TCRdb copy retains only in-frame clones and omits some. The repertoire holds approximately 82,000 clones, with 85% to 95% as singletons. This sample was taken from a study of control samples from healthy donors and cancer patients. The sample taken for sequencing was blood. The chain employs TRBV19 and TRBJ1-3; D remains ambiguous. This clonotype was sampled from a woman between 18 and 29 years old in good health. CDR3 sequence reads: CASSRIFSGNTIYF. CDR3 bases: TGTGCCAGTAGTAGGATCTTCTCTGGAAACACCATATATTTT.